This T cell receptor beta chain was captured by sequencing in a study of graft-versus-host responses after intestinal transplantation. Overall study: In this cohort, recipients had multivisceral, liver-intestinal, or isolated intestinal transplants. The whole recipient group had anti-thymocyte globulin induction followed by tacrolimus and steroids for roughly three years.

The table came from immunoSEQ multiplex PCR; TCRdb's copy has only in-frame clones and leaves some out. The sample carries about 90,000 clones, roughly four fifths recorded once. Whole-study findings and limits: Allograft graft-versus-host to host-versus-graft clonal ratios ran high in patients with graft-donor T cell macrochimerism.

Concerning this clone itself: Its antigen is currently unknown.

The TCR originated in a human donor who received an intestinal transplant. The source material was unstimulated CD8+ T cells sorted from spleen or lymph node cells, sampled before intestinal transplant.

This CDR3 is CASRLPGTRVNEQFF. In nucleotides, the CDR3 is TGCGCCAGCAGACTCCCCGGGACTAGAGTCAATGAGCAGTTCTTC. V usage is TRBV4-1 and J usage is TRBJ2-1; 8 positions match TRBD2. Germline CDR1 MGHRA, CDR2 YSYEKL. This CDR3 region has 15 residues. V was pared by 6 bases and J by 6 bases, with 10 bases of the junction left unmatched.